The clone carrying this T cell receptor beta chain was seen only a few times. Its antigen is still unknown. It may be a read error: a sequence one base away is much more abundant. The library came from three nested PCR rounds adapted from ARM-PCR protocols. TCRdb re-derived calls from the multiplex PCR reads in MiXCR, one entry per CDR3 protein. The sample has about 75,000 distinct CDR3 sequences; around 70% are singletons. No cell sorting was done before RNA was extracted from the tissue. More than 3 cm separated this lung sample from the edge of the tumor. Newly diagnosed lung cancer patients had thoracic surgery in China, August–late 2014, without prior chemotherapy. This specimen comes from a study of tumor and adjacent non-tumor tissue in lung cancer. Study overall: Patients comprised about a dozen adenocarcinoma, 2 squamous cell carcinoma and 1 small cell lung cancer. Findings and limits, study-wide: Top 100 clones took a larger repertoire share in normal lung. Significantly higher TCR diversity was found in tumor than normal lung.

The CDR3 is 11 amino acids. V was shortened by 7 bases and J by 7 bases, with 13 bases between the two germline ends. Germline lookup yields CDR1 DFQATT and CDR2 SNEGSKA (reference sequence). Sequencing was performed on distant non-tumor lung tissue. The chain has TRBV20-1 and TRBJ2-5; D gene ambiguous. This receptor was obtained from a woman aged 45-65 years with non-small cell lung cancer. This CDR3 is CSVITYGTQYF. CDR3 nucleotides: TGCAGTGTTATCACGTATGGGACCCAGTACTTC.